These T cell receptor beta chains were read from a single sample in a study of blood T cell repertoires in COVID-19. Assay: immunoSEQ multiplex PCR; the TCRdb copy retains only in-frame clones and omits some. The table shows around 310,000 clones, with roughly 89% occurring only once. Sequencing used PBMCs or T cells enriched from blood (not recorded which). Receptors originate from a woman aged 25 to 39 who had recovered from COVID-19. CDR3s include the opening cysteine and the closing phenylalanine or tryptophan. A D gene is named only where the DNA matches it firmly. Clone size, where shown, is once, few, many, or a class for clones that have expanded.

>TRBV9|TRBD2|TRBJ2-1|.
TGTGCCAGCAGCGTAGCTAGCGGGAGCACCTACAATGAGCAGTTCTTC
CASSVASGSTYNEQFF
>TRBV10-3|.|TRBJ2-7|.
TGTGCCATCAGTGAGTCGACTCGGACGGGACTTACCTACGAGCAGTACTTC
CAISESTRTGLTYEQYF
>TRBV7-2|TRBD1|TRBJ1-5|.
TGTGCCAGCAGCTCCCAGGGGACAGGGGGTCAGCCCCAGCATTTT
CASSSQGTGGQPQHF
>TRBV14|.|TRBJ1-5|.
TGTGCCAGCAGACGGACAGGCAATCAGCCCCAGCATTTT
CASRRTGNQPQHF
>TRBV6-5|TRBD2|TRBJ2-3|.
TGTGCCAGGTGGGCGGGAGGCACAGATACGCAGTATTTT
CARWAGGTDTQYF
>TRBV6-5|.|TRBJ2-4|.
TGTGCCAGTGCGGATCGGAACATTCAGTACTTC
CASADRNIQYF
>TRBV7-9|.|TRBJ1-2|.
TGTGCCAGCAGCCCCGGCGGGGAAGGATATGGCTACACCTTC
CASSPGGEGYGYTF
>TRBV4-2|TRBD1|TRBJ2-7|.
TGTGCCAGCAGCCAAGTAGGACAGGCCTACGAGCAGTACTTC
CASSQVGQAYEQYF
>TRBV28|TRBD1|TRBJ2-5|.
TGTGCCAGCTCGACAGGGTGGTACCAAGAGACCCAGTACTTC
CASSTGWYQETQYF
>TRBV3-1/TRBV3-2|TRBD1|TRBJ1-1|.
TGTGCCAGCAGCCAAGGGGGGGCAGGGGGTAACACTGAAGCTTTCTTT
CASSQGGAGGNTEAFF
>TRBV7-8|.|TRBJ1-1|.
TGTGCCAGCAGCTTAGTTAGGCAGGCTCTTGGAGCTTTCTTT
CASSLVRQALGAFF
>TRBV3-1/TRBV3-2|.|TRBJ1-2|.
TGTGCCAGCAGCGGACAGATTAACTATGGCTACACCTTC
CASSGQINYGYTF
>TRBV5-6|.|TRBJ1-2|.
TGTGCCAGCAGTCCAACAGGGACTAACTATGGCTACACCTTC
CASSPTGTNYGYTF
>TRBV18|TRBD2|TRBJ2-3|.
TGTGCCAGCTCAGGGAACTTCGGACTAGCGGGGGCCACGCAGTATTTT
CASSGNFGLAGATQYF
>TRBV19|.|TRBJ1-4|.
TGTGCCAGTAGTCCGCAGGGGACAACTAATGAAAAACTGTTTTTT
CASSPQGTTNEKLFF
>TRBV11-2|TRBD2|TRBJ2-2|few
TGTGCCAGCAGCTCCTGGACTAGCGAGAGGGAGCTGTTTTTT
CASSSWTSERELFF
>TRBV27|TRBD2|TRBJ2-1|once
TGTGCCAGCAGTTTTGACAGCGGGAGGGCCAAAAATGAGCAGTTCTTC
CASSFDSGRAKNEQFF
>TRBV19|.|TRBJ2-1|.
TGTGCCAGTAGTTTTGGGGGCGCGGGTAATGAGCAGTTCTTC
CASSFGGAGNEQFF
>TRBV15|TRBD1|TRBJ2-7|.
TGTGCCACCAGCAGAGAAATGGGGACAGGGGCCTACGAGCAGTACTTC
CATSREMGTGAYEQYF